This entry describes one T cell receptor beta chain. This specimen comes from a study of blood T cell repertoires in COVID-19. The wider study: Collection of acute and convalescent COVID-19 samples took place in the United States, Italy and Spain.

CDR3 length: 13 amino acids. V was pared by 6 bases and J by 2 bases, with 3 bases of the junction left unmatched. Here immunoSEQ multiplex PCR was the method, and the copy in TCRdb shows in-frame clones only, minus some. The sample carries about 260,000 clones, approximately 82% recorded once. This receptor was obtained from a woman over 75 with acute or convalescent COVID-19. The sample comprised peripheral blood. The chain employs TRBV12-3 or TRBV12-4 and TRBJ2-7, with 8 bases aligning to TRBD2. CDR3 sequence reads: CASRLAGTYEQYF. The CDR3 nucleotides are TGTGCCAGCAGGCTAGCGGGTACCTACGAGCAGTACTTC.